These T cell receptor beta chains were read from a single sample in a study of cytomegalovirus exposure and HLA in healthy donors. Measured with immunoSEQ multiplex PCR; TCRdb has only the in-frame clones, and not every one. This table holds approximately 80,000 clones, 80% to 95% found once. The sample taken for sequencing was PBMCs. The receptors were gathered from a woman younger than 45 in good health and CMV-seronegative. The conserved cysteine and the conserved F or W are not part of the CDR3 here.

TRBV9	TRBJ1-3	ASSPTSSSGNTIY
TRBV18	TRBJ2-1	ASSPGTSGSPYNEQF
TRBV5-1	TRBJ2-3	ASRRGGSTDTQY
TRBV6-5	TRBJ2-5	ASSYAGAYQETQY
TRBV5-4	TRBJ2-7	ASSFDVVRQGALGEQY
TRBV6-5	TRBJ2-1	ASSYLSGSFNEQF
TRBV7-9	TRBJ2-1	ASSARLGSGSRGEQF
TRBV27	TRBJ1-1	ASSPQGAAEAF
TRBV19	TRBJ1-5	ASSTPGGSNQPQH
TRBV7-9	TRBJ2-7	ASSLGLSGEQY
TRBV19	TRBJ1-2	ASSKAVSYGYT
TRBV15	TRBJ1-4	ATSMEQGGGEKLF
TRBV10-1	TRBJ2-3	ASSESGADTQY
TRBV27	TRBJ2-2	ASSYGDRVAGELF
TRBV4-1	TRBJ1-5	ASSQEGEPQH
TRBV30	TRBJ2-7	AWNAGVYEQY
TRBV6-5	TRBJ1-1	ASSPSNTEAF
TRBV7-2	TRBJ1-1	ASILGQLHTEAF
TRBV5-1	TRBJ1-1	ASSLDRYTEAF
TRBV7-9	TRBJ1-1	ASSLVPPGETEAF
TRBV2	TRBJ1-2	ASRGEEGGYT
TRBV6-5	TRBJ2-3	ASSYWQDRNTDTQY
TRBV19	TRBJ1-2	ASRAGSLYGYT
TRBV29-1	TRBJ2-7	SSRYEQY
TRBV5-1	TRBJ1-1	ASSLGGGTANTEAF
TRBV5-1	TRBJ1-2	ASSLGTGVVNYGYT
TRBV7-2	TRBJ2-6	ASSLSLSGANVLT
TRBV10-1	TRBJ1-2	ASSDEANYGYT
TRBV14	TRBJ1-4	ASSQVFSGAATNEKLF
TRBV11-2	TRBJ1-1	ASSLTRGNTEAF
TRBV9	TRBJ2-3	ASSVTGGTSGRRGDTQY
TRBV9	TRBJ2-2	ASSDRPGVNTGELF
TRBV5-1	TRBJ2-3	ASSLVGGRGSTDTQY
TRBV15	TRBJ1-6	ATSRGRGANSPLH
TRBV30	TRBJ2-4	AWSQGGVKNIQY
TRBV9	TRBJ1-1	ASSPGGGAGTEAF